This TCR beta chain comes out of a study of PD-L1 blockade in urothelial cancer. Study overall: A median about 150,000 T cells were found in blood samples.

Time point meaning: pretreatment peripheral blood. Libraries were prepared by immunoSEQ multiplex PCR; TCRdb keeps only in-frame clonotypes and omits some of them. The sample has about 63,000 clones, approximately 80% seen once. The germline V gene has CDR1 MNHNS and CDR2 SASEGT. The CDR3 totals 12 residues. The source was PBMCs, collected around atezolizumab (anti-PD-L1) treatment. The chain uses TRBV6-1 and TRBJ1-4; a possible D gene is TRBD1 (5 bases). The TCR originated in a man between 65 and 79 years old with urothelial cancer. DNA for the CDR3: TGTGGAAGTGGAGGGGACGAAGAAAAACTGTTTTTT. Its translation: CGSGGDEEKLFF.